A selection of T cell receptor beta chains follows, all from one sample in a study of regulatory T cells in long-lasting Graves disease. TCRdb passed the multiplex PCR reads through MiXCR, listing each CDR3 protein once. In the table there are 200,000 to 250,000 distinct CDR3 sequences, about 17% of which are singletons. Material: peripheral blood mononuclear cells (PBMCs), obtained at new diagnosis, from a patient treated with antithyroid drugs. The receptors were gathered from a female donor with Graves disease. Each CDR3 is given with its conserved first and last residue. A D gene is named only where the DNA matches it firmly. Where a row states a size, it is once, few, many or the class of an expanded clone; other rows omit it.

>TRBV15|-|-|TRBJ1-1
TGTGCCGCCAGCAGCTTAATATCGAGGACTGAAGCTTTCTTT
CAASSLISRTEAFF
>TRBV4-3|-|many|TRBJ1-1
TGCGCCAGCAGCCTCTGGACGGTAGGCACTGAAGCTTTCTTT
CASSLWTVGTEAFF
>TRBV5-1|-|many|TRBJ2-3
TGCGCCAGCAGCTCGACCGGGTCGAACACAGATACGCAGTATTTT
CASSSTGSNTDTQYF
>TRBV7-2|TRBD2|many|TRBJ2-3
TGTGCCAGTCAAGAGGGCGGGAGGCCAGATACGCAGTATTTT
CASQEGGRPDTQYF
>TRBV7-9|TRBD1|many|TRBJ2-2
TGTGCCAGCAGCTTTACAGGGGACACCGGGGAGCTGTTTTTT
CASSFTGDTGELFF
>TRBV20-1|-|many|TRBJ2-7
TGCAGTGCTAGGGGGACCGAGGGCTACGAGCAGTACTTC
CSARGTEGYEQYF
>TRBV27|-|many|TRBJ2-1
TGTGCCAGCAGTTTCCCCGCGGAGGGAGGCTATGAGCAGTTCTTC
CASSFPAEGGYEQFF
>TRBV2|-|-|TRBJ1-2
TGTGCCAGCAGTGCGCCGGACCCCCTGAGTGGCTACACCTTC
CASSAPDPLSGYTF
>TRBV28|-|many|TRBJ2-1
TGTGCCAGCAGTTTTGGCGGGAACTCCTACAATGAGCAGTTCTTC
CASSFGGNSYNEQFF
>TRBV9|TRBD1|few|TRBJ1-2
TGTGCCAGTAACAGGGGCCCGTCGTATGGCTACACCTTC
CASNRGPSYGYTF
>TRBV7-2|-|many|TRBJ2-2
TGTGCCAGCAGGACGGGGAACACCGGGGAGCTGTTTTTT
CASRTGNTGELFF
>TRBV12-3/TRBV12-4|TRBD2|many|TRBJ2-7
TGTGCCAGCAGTTTCGGACTAGCGCATACCTACGAGCAGTACTTC
CASSFGLAHTYEQYF
>TRBV20-1|-|few|TRBJ2-1
TGCAGTGCGAGCCGAGTTGAGAGCTCCTACAATGAGCAGTTCTTC
CSASRVESSYNEQFF
>TRBV10-1|-|few|TRBJ2-7
TGCGCCAGCAGTGGCGCAACGGGGGCGGGATACGAGCAGTACTTC
CASSGATGAGYEQYF
>TRBV9|TRBD1|many|TRBJ1-1
TGTGCCAGCAGCGTACAATCCCAGGGGGGTGAAGCTTTCTTT
CASSVQSQGGEAFF
>TRBV30|TRBD1|many|TRBJ1-2
TGTGCCTGGAGTGTAGGGACAGTCTATGGCTACACCTTC
CAWSVGTVYGYTF
>TRBV28|TRBD1|many|TRBJ2-4
TGTGCCAGCAGTCCTCGGACAGGAATAGCCAAAAACATTCAGTACTTC
CASSPRTGIAKNIQYF
>TRBV11-3|-|many|TRBJ2-7
TGTGCCAGCAGCCAAGGGGGGGGATCCTACGAGCAGTACTTC
CASSQGGGSYEQYF
>TRBV11-2|TRBD1|-|TRBJ2-1
TGTGCCAGCAGAACAACCGGGACAGGGGGCGCGAGAAATGAGCAGTTCTTC
CASRTTGTGGARNEQFF
>TRBV5-5|TRBD1|many|TRBJ1-1
TGTGCCAGCAGCTTGACCGGACAGGGTCTAAACACTGAAGCTTTCTTT
CASSLTGQGLNTEAFF
>TRBV11-3|-|many|TRBJ2-7
TGTGCCAGCAGCTTCGGGACTCCTATCTACGAGCAGTACTTC
CASSFGTPIYEQYF
>TRBV6-1|-|-|TRBJ2-6
TGTGCCGGCAGGGCAATTGACACCAACGTCCTGACTTTC
CAGRAIDTNVLTF
>TRBV4-3|-|many|TRBJ1-1
TGCGCCAGCAGCCAAGATCCGGCGGCTACGAACACTGAAGCTTTCTTT
CASSQDPAATNTEAFF
>TRBV24-1|TRBD1|few|TRBJ2-5
TGTGCCACCAACGGACCGGGACAGGGGGCGAGTAGGAAAGAGACCCAGTACTTC
CATNGPGQGASRKETQYF
>TRBV20-1|TRBD1|many|TRBJ1-1
TGCAGTGCTAGGACACAGGGGGCGTTCGCTGAAGCTTTCTTT
CSARTQGAFAEAFF
>TRBV2|TRBD1|many|TRBJ2-7
TGTGCCAGCAGCCAAAAGGGACAGACCTACGAGCAGTACTTC
CASSQKGQTYEQYF
>TRBV12-3/TRBV12-4|-|many|TRBJ2-7
TGTGCCAGCAGTTTAGCTAACTACGAGCAGTACTTC
CASSLANYEQYF
>TRBV24-1|TRBD2|many|TRBJ2-5
TGTGCCACCAGTGACGGACTAGCGGGAGGTGTAGAGACCCAGTACTTC
CATSDGLAGGVETQYF
>TRBV6-5|TRBD1|many|TRBJ1-2
TGTGCCAGCAGTTACTCGAACAGGGGCGGCTACACCTTC
CASSYSNRGGYTF
>TRBV7-2|-|few|TRBJ2-1
TGTGCCAGCAGCTCTTATAGAGATGAGCAGTTCTTC
CASSSYRDEQFF
>TRBV7-9|-|many|TRBJ2-7
TGTGCCAGCAGGGCGGAGGGCTACGAGCAGTACTTC
CASRAEGYEQYF
>TRBV2|TRBD1|-|TRBJ1-5
TGTGCCAGCAGCGCCGGGACAGGGGTGCAGCCCCAGCATTTT
CASSAGTGVQPQHF
>TRBV27|TRBD1|many|TRBJ1-1
TGTGCCAGCAGTTTGGACAGGGGCTACACTGAAGCTTTCTTT
CASSLDRGYTEAFF
>TRBV18|TRBD2|many|TRBJ2-1
TGTGCCAGCTCACCGTTTAGCGGGACGGGCAATGAGCAGTTCTTC
CASSPFSGTGNEQFF
>TRBV12-3/TRBV12-4|TRBD1|many|TRBJ2-1
TGTGCCACGTCCCGGGACAGGGTGAATGAGCAGTTCTTC
CATSRDRVNEQFF
>TRBV6-5|TRBD1|many|TRBJ2-2
TGTGCCAGCAGTTACGACCCTGACAGGGGTCTAACCGGGGAGCTGTTTTTT
CASSYDPDRGLTGELFF
>TRBV28|TRBD1|many|TRBJ2-1
TGTGCCAGCAGTTTATTGGACAGGGCTTACAATGAGCAGTTCTTC
CASSLLDRAYNEQFF
>TRBV12-3/TRBV12-4|TRBD1|many|TRBJ1-1
TGTGCCACTAGGGGACAGGCGAACACTGAAGCTTTCTTT
CATRGQANTEAFF